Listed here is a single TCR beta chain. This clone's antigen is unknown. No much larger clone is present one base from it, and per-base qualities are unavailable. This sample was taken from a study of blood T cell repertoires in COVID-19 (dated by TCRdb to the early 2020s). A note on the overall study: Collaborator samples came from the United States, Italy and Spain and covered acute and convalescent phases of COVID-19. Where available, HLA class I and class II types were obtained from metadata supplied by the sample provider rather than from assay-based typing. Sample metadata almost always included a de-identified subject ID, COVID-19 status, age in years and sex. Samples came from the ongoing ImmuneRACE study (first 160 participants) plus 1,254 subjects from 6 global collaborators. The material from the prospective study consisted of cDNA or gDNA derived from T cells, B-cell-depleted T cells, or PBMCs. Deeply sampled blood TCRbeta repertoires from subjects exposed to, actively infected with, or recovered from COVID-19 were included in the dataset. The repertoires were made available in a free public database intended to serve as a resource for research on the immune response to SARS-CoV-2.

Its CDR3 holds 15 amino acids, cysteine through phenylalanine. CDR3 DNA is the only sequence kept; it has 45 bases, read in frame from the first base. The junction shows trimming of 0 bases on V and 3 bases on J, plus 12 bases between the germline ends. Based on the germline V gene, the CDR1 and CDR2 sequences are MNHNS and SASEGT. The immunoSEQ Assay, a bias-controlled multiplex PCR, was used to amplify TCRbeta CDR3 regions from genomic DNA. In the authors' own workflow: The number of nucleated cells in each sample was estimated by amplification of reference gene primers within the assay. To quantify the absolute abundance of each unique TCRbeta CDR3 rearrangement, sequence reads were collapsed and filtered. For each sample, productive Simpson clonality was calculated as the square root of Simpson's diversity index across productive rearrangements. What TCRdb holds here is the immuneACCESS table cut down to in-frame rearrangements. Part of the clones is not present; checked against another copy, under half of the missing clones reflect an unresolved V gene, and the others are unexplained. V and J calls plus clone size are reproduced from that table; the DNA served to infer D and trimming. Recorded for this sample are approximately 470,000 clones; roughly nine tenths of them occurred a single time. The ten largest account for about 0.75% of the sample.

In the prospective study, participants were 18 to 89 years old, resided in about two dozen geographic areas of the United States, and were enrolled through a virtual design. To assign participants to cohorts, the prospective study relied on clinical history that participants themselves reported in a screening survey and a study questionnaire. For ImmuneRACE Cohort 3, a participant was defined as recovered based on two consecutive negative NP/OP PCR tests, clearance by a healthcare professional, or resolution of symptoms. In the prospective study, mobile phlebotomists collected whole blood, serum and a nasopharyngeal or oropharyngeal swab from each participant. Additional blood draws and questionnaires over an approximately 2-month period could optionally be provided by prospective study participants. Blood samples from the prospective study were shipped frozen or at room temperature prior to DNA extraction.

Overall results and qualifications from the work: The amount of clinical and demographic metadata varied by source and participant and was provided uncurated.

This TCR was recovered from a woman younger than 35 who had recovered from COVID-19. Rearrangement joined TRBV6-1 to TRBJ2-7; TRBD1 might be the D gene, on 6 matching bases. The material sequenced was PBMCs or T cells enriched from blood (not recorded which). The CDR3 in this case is CASSEAGAVFYEQYF. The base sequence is TGTGCCAGCAGTGAAGCGGGGGCCGTCTTCTACGAGCAGTACTTC.